This T cell receptor beta chain was recovered during a study of blood T cell repertoires in COVID-19. Across the whole study: T cells, B-cell-depleted T cells, or PBMCs provided the cDNA or gDNA that served as material.

This CDR3 spans 16 amino acids. Trimming left V 4 bases short and J 2 bases short, with 18 bases between. Germline V lookup: CDR1 SGHNT, CDR2 YYREEE (reference sequence). Per the original data handling: It was from reference gene primer amplification that nucleated cell counts were estimated. Data came from immunoSEQ multiplex PCR; TCRdb stores just in-frame clones and leaves some out. V, J and clone size were drawn from that table, and D and trimming were deduced from the DNA. Altogether 250,000 or so clones are present, more than 80% being singletons, with the ten largest covering 2.5% to 3.5%. The chain carries TRBV5-4 and TRBJ1-2; D is perhaps TRBD1 (6 bases). Sequencing was performed on peripheral blood. The source is a young woman with active or convalescent COVID-19. CDR3 protein: CASSPVGAIQNYGYTF. CDR3 DNA: TGTGCCAGCAGCCCAGTGGGGGCGATTCAAAACTATGGCTACACCTTC. The variable domain in full, completed from reference TRBV5-4 and TRBJ1-2, reads ETGVTQSPTHLIKTRGQQVTLRCSSQSGHNTVSWYQQALGQGPQFIFQYYREEENGRGNFPPRFSGLQFPNYSSELNVNALELDDSALYLCASSPVGAIQNYGYTFGSGTRLTVV.